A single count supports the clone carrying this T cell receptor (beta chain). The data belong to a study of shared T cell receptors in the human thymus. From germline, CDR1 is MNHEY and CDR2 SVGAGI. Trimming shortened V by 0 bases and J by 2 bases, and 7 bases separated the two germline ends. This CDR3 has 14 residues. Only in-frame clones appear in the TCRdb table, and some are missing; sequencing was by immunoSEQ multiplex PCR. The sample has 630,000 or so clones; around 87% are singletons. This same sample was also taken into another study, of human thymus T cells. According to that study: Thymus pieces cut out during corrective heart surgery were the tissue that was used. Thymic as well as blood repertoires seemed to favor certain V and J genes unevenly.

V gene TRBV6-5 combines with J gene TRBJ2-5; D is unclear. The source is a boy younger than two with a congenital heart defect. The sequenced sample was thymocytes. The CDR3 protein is CASSYSKAQETQYF. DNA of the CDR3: TGTGCCAGCAGTTACTCGAAAGCGCAAGAGACCCAGTACTTC.